This T cell receptor (beta chain) is from a study of blood T cell repertoires in COVID-19. The overall study: Donors in the United States, Italy and Spain gave samples during acute or convalescent COVID-19. Nucleic acid was either cDNA or gDNA, and it came from T cells, B-cell-depleted T cells, or PBMCs.

There are 16 residues in the CDR3. V lost 1 base and J lost 5; bases outside the gene matches: 5. Germline V lookup: CDR1 KGHSH, CDR2 LQKENI. Authors' processing steps: How many nucleated cells were present was estimated from reference gene primer amplification. The table came from immunoSEQ multiplex PCR; TCRdb's copy has only in-frame clones and leaves some out. V and J calls and clone size come straight from that table; D and trimming were deduced from the DNA. The sample lists 240,000 or so clones, roughly 79% occurring once. Followed longitudinally, the Seattle patients had been enrolled during active infection.

The TCR was taken from a woman aged 80 or over with COVID-19, enrolled during active disease. The rearrangement links TRBV18 to TRBJ2-2; 9 nucleotides line up with TRBD1. The sequenced sample consisted of peripheral blood. The CDR3 DNA reads TGTGCCAGCTCACCACTAATGGGACAGGGTACCGGGGAGCTGTTTTTT. Translation gives CASSPLMGQGTGELFF. Variable domain in full (rest from reference TRBV18 and TRBJ2-2): NAGVMQNPRHLVRRRGQEARLRCSPMKGHSHVYWYRQLPEEGLKFMVYLQKENIIDESGMPKERFSAEFPKEGPSILRIQQVVRGDSAAYFCASSPLMGQGTGELFFGEGSRLTVL.